Below are 10 T cell receptor beta chains sequenced from a single sample in a study of early T cells in non-severe SARS-CoV-2 infection. MiXCR, run by TCRdb on the 5' RACE reads, gives a single entry per CDR3 protein. The table includes 81,000 or so distinct CDR3 sequences, roughly 12% detected once. Sequenced sample: whole blood. These TCRs come from an adult who was a healthcare worker with PCR-confirmed SARS-CoV-2 infection or an uninfected control (not recorded which).

This clonotype was found a few times. V usage is TRBV29-1 and J usage is TRBJ2-3; D is undetermined. The germline gives CDR1 SQVTM, CDR2 ANQGSEA. CDR3 size: 10 residues. V was pared by 0 bases and J by 8 bases, with 3 bases between. The DNA for the CDR3 is TGCAGCGTTGAAGAGACTACGCAGTATTTT. Protein sequence: CSVEETTQYF.

This clonotype has only a few counts. The chain carries TRBV2 and TRBJ1-4; D is uncertain. V was pared by 6 bases and J by 8 bases, with 16 bases between. From germline, CDR1 is SNHLY and CDR2 FYNNEI. This CDR3 contains 14 residues. CDR3 protein: CASRADGRREKLFF. The DNA of the CDR3 is TGTGCCAGCAGAGCGGACGGACGGCGGGAAAAACTGTTTTTT.

V and J are TRBV10-3 and TRBJ1-1; D not resolved. The CDR3 has 16 amino acids. Looked up from germline, CDR1 is ENHRY and CDR2 is SYGVKD. Trimming left V 2 bases short and J 4 bases short, with 17 bases between. CDR3 amino acids: CAISEPPGERSTEAFF. Here the CDR3 DNA reads TGTGCCATCAGTGAGCCGCCCGGGGAAAGGAGCACTGAAGCTTTCTTT.

This clonotype was recorded a few times. V gene TRBV7-3 combines with J gene TRBJ1-1; 10 bases match TRBD1. J lost 3 bases, V lost 5 bases, and 0 bases had no gene match. There are 13 residues in the CDR3. Per the germline V gene, CDR1 is SGHTA and CDR2 is FQGTGA. Here the CDR3 reads CASSGQGDTEAFF. CDR3 coding DNA: TGTGCCAGCAGCGGACAGGGGGACACTGAAGCTTTCTTT.

The chain employs TRBV6-1 and TRBJ1-5, with 8 bases that match TRBD1. V was pared by 6 bases and J by 0 bases, with 10 bases of the junction left unmatched. The CDR3 length is 17 residues. Germline loops: CDR1 MNHNS, CDR2 SASEGT. CDR3: CASSRGLRLYSNQPQHF. In DNA form, the CDR3 reads TGTGCCAGCAGCAGGGGGCTTCGACTCTATAGCAATCAGCCCCAGCATTTT.

The V and J genes are TRBV20-1 and TRBJ2-1, with 7 positions matching TRBD2. With 0 bases clipped from V and 9 bases from J, the junction kept 11 bases outside the gene matches. Germline V gene lookup returns CDR1 DFQATT and CDR2 SNEGSKA (reference sequence). This CDR3 comprises 15 residues. The CDR3 sequence: CSARERAGVSIEQFF. In nucleotides, the CDR3 is TGCAGTGCTAGAGAAAGGGCGGGAGTGAGTATTGAGCAGTTCTTC.

This clonotype appeared many times. The V call is TRBV7-8, the J call TRBJ1-6; D not certain. The germline gives CDR1 SGHVS, CDR2 FQNEAQ. V dropped 5 bases and J dropped 0 bases, with 5 bases sitting between them. The CDR3 spans 14 residues. In DNA, the CDR3 is TGTGCCAGCAGCCCGAGCTCCTATAATTCACCCCTCCACTTT. Encoded protein: CASSPSSYNSPLHF.

In this sample, this clonotype turned up many times. The rearrangement joins TRBV5-1 to TRBJ2-3, with 8 positions matching TRBD2. Germline V CDR1 and CDR2: SGHRS, YFSETQ. The V segment lost 4 bases and the J segment 6 bases; nucleotides outside the gene matches: 4. The CDR3 is 13 amino acids. This CDR3 is CASSREGPDTQYF. The CDR3 DNA follows: TGCGCCAGCAGCCGGGAGGGCCCCGATACGCAGTATTTT.

This clonotype was recorded a few times. The CDR3 coding sequence is TGTGCCAGCACCATGGGCGGACAGGGAACCGGGGAGCTGTTTTTT. It is translated as CASTMGGQGTGELFF. This chain connects TRBV11-2 to TRBJ2-2, with 8 positions matching TRBD1. The V and J ends lost 7 bases and 5 bases, in that order; junction bases with no gene match: 9. Germline CDR1 is SGHAT and CDR2 is FQNNGV. This CDR3 contains 15 residues.

The chain recombines TRBV7-9 with TRBJ2-1; 8 positions agree with TRBD1. The germline gives CDR1 SEHNR, CDR2 FQNEAQ (reference sequence). The CDR3 loop spans 16 amino acids. V lost 5 bases, J lost 0 bases, and 6 bases stayed unmatched. Here the CDR3 DNA reads TGTGCCAGCAGCAGGGGACAGGCACGCTCCTACAATGAGCAGTTCTTC. Its protein is CASSRGQARSYNEQFF.